The T cell receptor beta chain under discussion was sequenced for a study of vaccination effects on CD4 cells after COVID-19. Study results and caveats: Marked clonal contraction of both clone types appeared late after vaccination. Small numbers of convalescent patients limited the study. It also lacked early post-infection timepoints.

The germline gives CDR1 MRHNA, CDR2 SNTAGT. CDR3 size: 13 residues. V dropped 6 bases and J dropped 3; count of bases not matched to a gene: 5. Concerning this clone: Its antigen is unidentified.

CD4+ T cells were isolated after nine to ten days of culture. BNT162b2 vaccine or mRNA-1273 vaccine was given to participants in two doses. The repertoire was sequenced with immunoSEQ multiplex PCR; TCRdb's copy has only in-frame clones and lacks some. The sample shows 42,000 or so clones, around 70% of them seen only once. The sequence was obtained from a human donor who received a COVID-19 vaccine. The material was CD4+ T cells from PBMCs cultured without peptide, obtained after COVID-19 vaccination. This chain uses TRBV6-4 with TRBJ2-7; 7 nucleotides match TRBD1. The CDR3 DNA reads as TGTGCCAGCAGCCAGGACAGGTACTACGAGCAGTACTTC. Residues: CASSQDRYYEQYF.